The rows below give T cell receptor beta chains drawn from one sample of a study of CXCR3-negative and CXCR3-positive naive CD8 T cells. Following a re-call of the 5' RACE reads, TCRdb has one entry per CDR3 protein and lacks DNA. The sample totals about 130,000 distinct CDR3 sequences. The source material was naive CXCR3+ CD8+ T cells from blood. Receptors were obtained from a human donor in good health. Some clones in this sample may be carry-over from other donors' samples. CDR3s include the opening cysteine and the closing phenylalanine or tryptophan.

V gene	J gene	CDR3 protein
TRBV10-3	TRBJ2-1	CAISDPPNREQFF
TRBV2	TRBJ2-5	CASRTSGSRKTQYF
TRBV7-8	TRBJ2-5	CASSLPVQETQYF
TRBV24-1	TRBJ2-5	CATSDHSGGQETQYF
TRBV18	TRBJ1-1	CASSLPLTDYMNTEAFF
TRBV30	TRBJ2-1	CAWISASREFF
TRBV6-2/TRBV6-3	TRBJ2-3	CASVSGGSTTDTQYF
TRBV2	TRBJ1-2	CASSAETVGGYGYTF
TRBV13	TRBJ2-5	CASSNREGIETQYF
TRBV29-1	TRBJ2-1	CSAGPILNEQFF
TRBV29-1	TRBJ2-2	CSVRQGSAGELFF
TRBV11-3	TRBJ2-7	CASQHRGFSYEQYF
TRBV9	TRBJ2-1	CASSVTLADYNEQFF
TRBV3-1	TRBJ2-1	CASSHKNLGTSGRNEQFF
TRBV29-1	TRBJ1-1	CSVAGTASGTEAFF
TRBV6-2/TRBV6-3	TRBJ2-7	CASRYGDSSHEQYF
TRBV2	TRBJ2-7	CASSEWSGAYEQYF
TRBV14	TRBJ2-7	CASSQETGIYEQYF
TRBV20-1	TRBJ2-1	CSARDWLAGDNEQFF
TRBV29-1	TRBJ2-7	CSVEGGESSYEQYF
TRBV7-9	TRBJ1-2	CASSIGEGGGYTF
TRBV4-1	TRBJ2-1	CASSPERTVANNEQFF
TRBV14	TRBJ2-2	CASSQEGQGANTGELFF
TRBV27	TRBJ2-1	CASSPTPTSGGSTQFF
TRBV29-1	TRBJ1-2	CSVLPRGLNYGYTF
TRBV15	TRBJ2-7	CATSSGLAIGNEQYF
TRBV5-6	TRBJ1-1	CASSPGATEAFF
TRBV12-3/TRBV12-4	TRBJ2-2	CASSTGSGELFF
TRBV9	TRBJ1-1	CASSAQTGSPEAFF
TRBV20-1	TRBJ2-1	CSAEGLAGGRSYNEQFF
TRBV7-2	TRBJ1-5	CASSPGTGLLRPQHF
TRBV5-1	TRBJ2-7	CASSLGQGFEQYF
TRBV10-3	TRBJ2-5	CAISQGTRDQETQYF
TRBV29-1	TRBJ2-7	CSVAPRNSYEQYF
TRBV7-3	TRBJ1-2	CASSLTWQGRWYGYTF
TRBV12-3/TRBV12-4	TRBJ2-7	CASSLQGKDYEQYF
TRBV7-9	TRBJ2-3	CASSDRLAGEADTQYF